The clone carrying this T cell receptor (beta chain) has just one count. Its antigen is not known. All trial patients relapsed after autologous stem cell transplantation. Per the germline V gene, CDR1 is SGHRS and CDR2 is YFSETQ. The CDR3 length is 14 residues. V lost 1 base and J 6 bases, leaving 10 bases between the germline ends. This sample was included in a study of PD-1 blockade in classical Hodgkin lymphoma. Whole-study findings and limits: With respect to the repertoire differences, their causes, possibly disease activity or prior therapy, remain undefined.

The method was immunoSEQ multiplex PCR; TCRdb's version includes in-frame clones alone and lacks a portion of them. The data contain some 65,000 clones, 71% of them singletons. The TCR comes from a human donor with classical Hodgkin lymphoma. V usage is TRBV5-1 and J usage is TRBJ1-4; no firm D call. Specimen: peripheral blood mononuclear cells (PBMCs), collected before the second cycle of nivolumab. The CDR3 is CASSLSDWDEKLFF. As DNA, the CDR3 is TGCGCCAGCAGCTTGTCGGACTGGGATGAAAAACTGTTTTTT. The complete variable domain, with remaining parts taken from reference TRBV5-1 and TRBJ1-4, reads KAGVTQTPRYLIKTRGQQVTLSCSPISGHRSVSWYQQTPGQGLQFLFEYFSETQRNKGNFPGRFSGRQFSNSRSEMNVSTLELGDSALYLCASSLSDWDEKLFFGSGTQLSVL.